The TCR beta chain described here comes from a study of beta chain features in type 1 diabetes. Sorting gave populations that all exceeded 98% purity. Findings and limits, study-wide: TCRB CDR3s were moderately but significantly shorter in Type 1 diabetes patients in all four CD4+ subsets. Compared to healthy donors, patients appeared to have naive, central memory and Treg TCRB repertoires that were more alike. In type 1 diabetes patients, VDJ junctions had fewer insertions; deletions at these junctions were more frequent.

cDNA synthesis used the whole RNA isolate, giving expressed TCRB sequences. TCRdb keeps only in-frame clones here, not all; method: immunoSEQ multiplex PCR. The repertoire holds 120,000 to 150,000 clones, roughly an eighth seen once, with roughly 1.4% in the top ten. Concerning this clone itself: The antigen remains undetermined.

With 0 bases removed from V and 8 bases from J, the gap between germline ends came to 14 bases. There are 14 residues in the CDR3. CDR1 is GTSNPN and CDR2 is SVGIG in the germline V gene (reference sequence). This clonotype was sampled from a young man with type 1 diabetes. Sequencing used central memory CD4+ T cells from blood. The chain has TRBV30 and TRBJ1-5, with D perhaps matching TRBD1 (6 bases). The CDR3 region is CAWSVWGAQEPQHF. The DNA for the CDR3 is TGTGCCTGGAGTGTATGGGGGGCTCAAGAGCCCCAGCATTTT.